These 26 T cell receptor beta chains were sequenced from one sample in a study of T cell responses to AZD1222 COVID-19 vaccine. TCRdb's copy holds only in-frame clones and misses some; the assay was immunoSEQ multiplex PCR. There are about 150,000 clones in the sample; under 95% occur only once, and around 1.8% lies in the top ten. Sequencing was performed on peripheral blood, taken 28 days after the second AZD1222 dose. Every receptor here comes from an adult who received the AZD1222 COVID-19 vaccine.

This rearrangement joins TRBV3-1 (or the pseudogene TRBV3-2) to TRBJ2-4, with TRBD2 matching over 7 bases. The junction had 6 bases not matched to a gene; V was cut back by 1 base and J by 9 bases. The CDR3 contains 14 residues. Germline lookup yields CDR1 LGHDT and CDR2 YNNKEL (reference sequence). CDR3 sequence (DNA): TGTGCCAGCAGCCAAGGGACTAGGTACGGCATTCAGTACTTC. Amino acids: CASSQGTRYGIQYF.

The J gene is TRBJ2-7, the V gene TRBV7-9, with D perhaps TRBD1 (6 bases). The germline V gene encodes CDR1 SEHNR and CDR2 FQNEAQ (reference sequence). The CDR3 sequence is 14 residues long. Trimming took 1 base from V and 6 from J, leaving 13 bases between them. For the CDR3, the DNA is TGTGCCAGCAGCTTAGGTATACAGGGCGGCGAGCAGTACTTC. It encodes CASSLGIQGGEQYF.

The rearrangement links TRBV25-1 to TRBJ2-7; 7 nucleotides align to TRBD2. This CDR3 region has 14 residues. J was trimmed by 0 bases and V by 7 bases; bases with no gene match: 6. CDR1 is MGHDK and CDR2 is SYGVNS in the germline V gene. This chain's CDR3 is CASTPSGYSYEQYF. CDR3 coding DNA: TGTGCCAGCACCCCTAGCGGCTACTCCTACGAGCAGTACTTC.

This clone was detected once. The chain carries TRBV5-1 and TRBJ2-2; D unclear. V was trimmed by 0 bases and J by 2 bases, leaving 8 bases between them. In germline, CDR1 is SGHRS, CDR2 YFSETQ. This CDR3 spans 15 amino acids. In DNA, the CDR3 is TGCGCCAGCAGCTTGGACCCCGGAAACACCGGGGAGCTGTTTTTT. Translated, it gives CASSLDPGNTGELFF.

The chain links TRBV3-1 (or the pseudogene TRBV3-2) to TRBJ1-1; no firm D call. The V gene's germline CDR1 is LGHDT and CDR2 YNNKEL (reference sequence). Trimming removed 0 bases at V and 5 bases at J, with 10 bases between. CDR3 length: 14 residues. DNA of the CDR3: TGTGCCAGCAGCCAAGAAAGCGAAGGTACTGAAGCTTTCTTT. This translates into CASSQESEGTEAFF.

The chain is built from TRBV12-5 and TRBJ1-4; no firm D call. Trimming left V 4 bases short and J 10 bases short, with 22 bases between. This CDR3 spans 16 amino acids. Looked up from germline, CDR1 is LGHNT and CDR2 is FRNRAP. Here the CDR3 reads CASGSSGKSRIGKLFF. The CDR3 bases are TGTGCTAGTGGTTCTAGCGGGAAGAGTCGGATAGGAAAACTGTTTTTT.

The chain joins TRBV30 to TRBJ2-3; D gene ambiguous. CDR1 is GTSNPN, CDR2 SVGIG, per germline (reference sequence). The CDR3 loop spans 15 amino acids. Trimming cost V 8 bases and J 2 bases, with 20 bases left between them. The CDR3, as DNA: TGTGCCCATAACAAAGTGGGCGGAATCACAGATACGCAGTATTTT. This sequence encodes CAHNKVGGITDTQYF.

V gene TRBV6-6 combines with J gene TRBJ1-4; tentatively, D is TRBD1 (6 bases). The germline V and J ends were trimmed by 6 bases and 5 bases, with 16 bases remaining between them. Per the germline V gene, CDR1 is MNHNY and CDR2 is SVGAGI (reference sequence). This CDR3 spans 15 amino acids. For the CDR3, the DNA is TGTGCCAGCAGGCAGCGCGGGACACCCAATGAAAAACTGTTTTTT. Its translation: CASRQRGTPNEKLFF.

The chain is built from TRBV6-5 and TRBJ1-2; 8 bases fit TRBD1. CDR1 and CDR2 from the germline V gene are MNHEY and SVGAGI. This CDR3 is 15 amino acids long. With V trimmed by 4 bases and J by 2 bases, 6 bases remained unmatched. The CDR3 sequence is CASSFQTGVNYGYTF. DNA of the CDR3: TGTGCCAGCAGTTTCCAGACAGGGGTGAACTATGGCTACACCTTC.

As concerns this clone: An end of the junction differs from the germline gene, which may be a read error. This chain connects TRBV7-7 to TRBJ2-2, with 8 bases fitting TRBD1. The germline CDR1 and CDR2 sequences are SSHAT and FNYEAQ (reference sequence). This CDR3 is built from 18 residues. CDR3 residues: CASSPRTGNNFNTGELFF. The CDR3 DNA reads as TGTGCTAGCAGCCCCCGGACAGGGAACAACTTCAACACCGGGGAGCTGTTTTTT.

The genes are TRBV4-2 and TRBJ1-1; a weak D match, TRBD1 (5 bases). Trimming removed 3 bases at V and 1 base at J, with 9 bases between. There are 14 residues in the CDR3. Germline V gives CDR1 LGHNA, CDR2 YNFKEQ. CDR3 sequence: CASSQRGTNTEAFF. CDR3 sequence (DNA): TGTGCCAGCAGCCAGAGGGGCACGAACACTGAAGCTTTCTTT.

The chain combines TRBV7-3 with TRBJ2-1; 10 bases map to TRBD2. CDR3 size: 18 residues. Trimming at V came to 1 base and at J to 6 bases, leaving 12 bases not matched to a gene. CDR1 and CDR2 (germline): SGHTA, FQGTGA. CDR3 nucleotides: TGTGCCAGCAGCTTAATCGGCCCTAGCGGGGGACCTGGCAATGAGCAGTTCTTC. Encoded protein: CASSLIGPSGGPGNEQFF.

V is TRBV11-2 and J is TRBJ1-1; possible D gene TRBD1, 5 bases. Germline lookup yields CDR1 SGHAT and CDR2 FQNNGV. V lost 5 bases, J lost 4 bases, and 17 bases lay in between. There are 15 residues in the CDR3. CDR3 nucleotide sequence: TGTGCCAGCAGCCCAATACGGGGCACAGGCACTGAAGCTTTCTTT. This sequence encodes CASSPIRGTGTEAFF.

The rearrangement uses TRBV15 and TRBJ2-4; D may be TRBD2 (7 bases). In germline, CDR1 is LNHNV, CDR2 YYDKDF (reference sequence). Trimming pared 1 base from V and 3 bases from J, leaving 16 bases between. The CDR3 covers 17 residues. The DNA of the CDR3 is TGTGCCACCAGCAGAGGGGCGGGAGAGGGGGTCAAAAACATTCAGTACTTC. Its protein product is CATSRGAGEGVKNIQYF.

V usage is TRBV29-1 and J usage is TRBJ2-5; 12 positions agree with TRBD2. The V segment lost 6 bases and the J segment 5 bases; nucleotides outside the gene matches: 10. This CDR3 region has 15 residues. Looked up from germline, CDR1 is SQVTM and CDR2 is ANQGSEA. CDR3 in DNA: TGCAGCGTCCGGACTAGCGGGAAGGGTAGGGAGACCCAGTACTTC. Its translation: CSVRTSGKGRETQYF.

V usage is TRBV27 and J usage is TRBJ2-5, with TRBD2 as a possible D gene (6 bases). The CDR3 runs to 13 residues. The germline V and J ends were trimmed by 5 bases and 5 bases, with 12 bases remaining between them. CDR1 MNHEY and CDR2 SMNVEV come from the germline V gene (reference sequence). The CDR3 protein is CASSRLDLETQYF. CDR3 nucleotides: TGTGCCAGCAGTCGACTAGATCTGGAGACCCAGTACTTC.

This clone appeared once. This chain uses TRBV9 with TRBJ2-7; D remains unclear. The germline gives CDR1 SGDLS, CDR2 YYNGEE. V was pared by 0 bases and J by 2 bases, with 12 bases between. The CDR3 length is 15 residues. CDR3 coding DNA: TGTGCCAGCAGCGTAGCTGAACACATTACCTACGAGCAGTACTTC. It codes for CASSVAEHITYEQYF.

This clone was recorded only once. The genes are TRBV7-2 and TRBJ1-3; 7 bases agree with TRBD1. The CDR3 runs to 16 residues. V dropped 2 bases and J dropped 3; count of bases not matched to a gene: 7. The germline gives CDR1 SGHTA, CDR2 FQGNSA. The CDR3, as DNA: TGTGCCAGCAGCTTAAGGAGTACAGGGGTTGGAAACACCATATATTTT. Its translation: CASSLRSTGVGNTIYF.

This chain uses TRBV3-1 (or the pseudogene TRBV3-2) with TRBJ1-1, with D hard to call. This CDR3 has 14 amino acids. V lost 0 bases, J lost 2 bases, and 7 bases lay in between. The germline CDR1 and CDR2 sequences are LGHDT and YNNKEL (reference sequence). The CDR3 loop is CASSQDNHNTEAFF. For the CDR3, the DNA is TGTGCCAGCAGCCAAGATAATCACAACACTGAAGCTTTCTTT.

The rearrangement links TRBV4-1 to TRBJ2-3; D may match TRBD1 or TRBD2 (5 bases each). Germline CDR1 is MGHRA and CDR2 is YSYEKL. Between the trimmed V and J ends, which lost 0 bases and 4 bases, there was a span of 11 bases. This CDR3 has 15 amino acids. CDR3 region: CASSQDPGRADTQYF. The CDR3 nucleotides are TGCGCCAGCAGCCAAGATCCGGGACGAGCAGATACGCAGTATTTT.

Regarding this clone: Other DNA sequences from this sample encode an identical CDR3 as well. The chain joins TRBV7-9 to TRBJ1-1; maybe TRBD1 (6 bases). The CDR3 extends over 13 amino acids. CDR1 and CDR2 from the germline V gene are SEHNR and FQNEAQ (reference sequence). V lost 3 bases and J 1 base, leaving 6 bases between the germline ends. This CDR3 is CASSLGQNTEAFF. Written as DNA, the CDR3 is TGTGCCAGCAGCTTGGGACAGAACACTGAAGCTTTCTTT.

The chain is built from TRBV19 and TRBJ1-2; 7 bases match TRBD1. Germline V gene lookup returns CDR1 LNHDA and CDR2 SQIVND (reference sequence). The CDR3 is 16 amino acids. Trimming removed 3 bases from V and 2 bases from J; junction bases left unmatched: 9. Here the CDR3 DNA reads TGTGCCAGTAGTATGCGATTTAACAGGGGAAACTATGGCTACACCTTC. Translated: CASSMRFNRGNYGYTF.

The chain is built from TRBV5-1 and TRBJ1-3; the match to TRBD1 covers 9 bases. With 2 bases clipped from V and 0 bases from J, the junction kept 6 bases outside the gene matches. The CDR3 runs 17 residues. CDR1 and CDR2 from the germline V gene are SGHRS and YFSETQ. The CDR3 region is CASSFSPGQGSGNTIYF. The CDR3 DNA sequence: TGCGCCAGCAGCTTTTCCCCGGGACAGGGCTCTGGAAACACCATATATTTT.

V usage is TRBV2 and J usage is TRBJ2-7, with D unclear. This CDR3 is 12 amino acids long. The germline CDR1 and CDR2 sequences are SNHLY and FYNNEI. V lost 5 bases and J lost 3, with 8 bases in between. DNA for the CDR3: TGTGCCAGCAGTTACCAGAGCTACGAGCAGTACTTC. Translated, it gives CASSYQSYEQYF.

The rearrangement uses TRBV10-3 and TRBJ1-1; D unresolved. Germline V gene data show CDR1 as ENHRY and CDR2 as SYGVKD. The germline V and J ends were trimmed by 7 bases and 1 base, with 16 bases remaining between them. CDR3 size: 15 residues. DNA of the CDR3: TGTGCCATCACAGATCCGGGTTATCAGAACACTGAAGCTTTCTTT. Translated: CAITDPGYQNTEAFF.

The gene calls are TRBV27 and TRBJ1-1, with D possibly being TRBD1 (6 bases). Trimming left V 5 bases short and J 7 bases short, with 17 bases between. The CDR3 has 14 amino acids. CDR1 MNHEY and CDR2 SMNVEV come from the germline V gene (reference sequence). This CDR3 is CASSPRTAFFEAFF. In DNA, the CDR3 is TGTGCCAGCAGTCCGAGGACAGCTTTCTTTGAAGCTTTCTTT.